The 2 T cell receptor beta chains below all came from one sample that was sequenced in a study of blood T cells in healthy people across ages (dated by TCRdb to between 2015 and 2017). Library construction relied on 5' RACE. The data were produced on an Illumina HiSeq 2500. A second roughly 7 to 12 cycle PCR used a sample-barcoded 5' primer and a J-beta primer mix. The raw public reads went through TCRdb reprocessing: fastp at Q25, MiXCR clone calling, in-frame beta chains kept. For every CDR3 protein sequence, its rows merge into one entry that carries the most common genes and DNA. Counted in this sample were around 670,000 distinct CDR3 sequences; approximately 30% of them appeared once. The biggest ten clones account for 15% to 17% of the sample. The sequencing input was blood. The receptors were gathered from an elderly woman in good health.

This chain joins TRBV28 and TRBJ1-4; 7 bases are shared with TRBD1. The CDR3 spans 15 residues. Germline V gives CDR1 MDHEN, CDR2 SYDVKM. Unmatched junction bases numbered 6, after V lost 5 bases and J lost 3 bases. CDR3 protein: CASSRQGLANEKLFF. The CDR3 nucleotides read TGTGCCAGCAGTCGACAGGGTTTGGCTAATGAAAAACTGTTTTTT.

The chain recombines TRBV27 with TRBJ2-3, with 9 nucleotides matching TRBD1. CDR1 is MNHEY and CDR2 is SMNVEV in the germline V gene (reference sequence). The CDR3 extends over 17 amino acids. After removal of 5 bases from V and 3 bases from J, the junction contained 12 bases not matched to a gene. CDR3 bases: TGTGCCAGCAGTATGACCGGGACAGGGCTAGGAACAGATACGCAGTATTTT. Its translation: CASSMTGTGLGTDTQYF.